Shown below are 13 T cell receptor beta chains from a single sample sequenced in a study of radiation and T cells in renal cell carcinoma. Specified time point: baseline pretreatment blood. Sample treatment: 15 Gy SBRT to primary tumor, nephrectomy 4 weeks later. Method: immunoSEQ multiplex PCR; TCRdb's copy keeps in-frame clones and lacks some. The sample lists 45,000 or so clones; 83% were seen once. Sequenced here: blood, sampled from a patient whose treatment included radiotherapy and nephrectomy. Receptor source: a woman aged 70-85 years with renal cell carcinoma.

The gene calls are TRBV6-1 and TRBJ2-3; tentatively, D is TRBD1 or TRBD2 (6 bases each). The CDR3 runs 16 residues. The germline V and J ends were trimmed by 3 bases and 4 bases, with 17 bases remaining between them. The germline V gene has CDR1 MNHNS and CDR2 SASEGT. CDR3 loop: CASSDSGTGGADTQYF. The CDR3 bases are TGTGCCAGCAGTGATTCCGGGACTGGGGGCGCAGATACGCAGTATTTT.

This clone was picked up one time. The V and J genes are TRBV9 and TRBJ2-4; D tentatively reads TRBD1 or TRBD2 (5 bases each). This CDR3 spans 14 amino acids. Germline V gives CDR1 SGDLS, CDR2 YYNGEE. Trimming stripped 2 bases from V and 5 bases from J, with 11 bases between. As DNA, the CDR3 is TGTGCCAGCAGCGTTGGAGGACAACAAAACATTCAGTACTTC. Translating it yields CASSVGGQQNIQYF.

The CDR3 protein is CASSAREGEQYF. CDR3 coding DNA: TGTGCCAGCAGTGCCCGGGAGGGCGAGCAGTACTTC. The rearrangement joins TRBV2 to TRBJ2-7; 8 positions match TRBD2. Germline V lookup: CDR1 SNHLY, CDR2 FYNNEI. The CDR3 length is 12 residues. V gave up 4 bases and J gave up 6 bases; unmatched junction bases: 2.

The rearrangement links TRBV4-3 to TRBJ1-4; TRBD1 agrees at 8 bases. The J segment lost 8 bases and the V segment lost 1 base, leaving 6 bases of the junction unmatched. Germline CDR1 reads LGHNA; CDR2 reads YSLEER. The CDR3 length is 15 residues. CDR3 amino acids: CASSQGGQAGEKLFF. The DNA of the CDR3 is TGCGCCAGCAGCCAAGGGGGACAGGCGGGCGAAAAACTGTTTTTT.

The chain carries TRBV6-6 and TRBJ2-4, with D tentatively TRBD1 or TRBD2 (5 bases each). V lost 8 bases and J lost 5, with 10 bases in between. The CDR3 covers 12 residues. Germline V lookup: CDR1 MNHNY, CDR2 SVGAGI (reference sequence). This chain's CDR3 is CASEGPQNIQYF. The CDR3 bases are TGTGCCAGCGAGGGGCCCCAAAACATTCAGTACTTC.

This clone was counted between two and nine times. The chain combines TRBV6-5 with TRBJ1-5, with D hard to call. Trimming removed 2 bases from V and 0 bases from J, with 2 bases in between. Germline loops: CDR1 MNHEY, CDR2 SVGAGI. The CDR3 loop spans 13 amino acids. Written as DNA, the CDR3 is TGTGCCAGCAGTTACGATAGCAATCAGCCCCAGCATTTT. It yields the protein CASSYDSNQPQHF.

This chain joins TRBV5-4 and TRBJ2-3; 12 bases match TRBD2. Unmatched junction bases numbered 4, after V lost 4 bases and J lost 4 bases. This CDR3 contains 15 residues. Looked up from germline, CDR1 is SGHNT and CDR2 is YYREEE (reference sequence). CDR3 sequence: CASSPGLAGSDTQYF. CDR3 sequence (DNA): TGTGCCAGCAGCCCGGGACTAGCGGGTTCAGATACGCAGTATTTT. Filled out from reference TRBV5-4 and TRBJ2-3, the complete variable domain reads ETGVTQSPTHLIKTRGQQVTLRCSSQSGHNTVSWYQQALGQGPQFIFQYYREEENGRGNFPPRFSGLQFPNYSSELNVNALELDDSALYLCASSPGLAGSDTQYFGPGTRLTVL.

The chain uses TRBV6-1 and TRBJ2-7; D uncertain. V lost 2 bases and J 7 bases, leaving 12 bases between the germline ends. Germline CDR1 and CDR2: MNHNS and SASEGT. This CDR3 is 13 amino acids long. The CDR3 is CASSEWMAKEQYF. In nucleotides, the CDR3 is TGTGCCAGCAGTGAATGGATGGCCAAGGAGCAGTACTTC.

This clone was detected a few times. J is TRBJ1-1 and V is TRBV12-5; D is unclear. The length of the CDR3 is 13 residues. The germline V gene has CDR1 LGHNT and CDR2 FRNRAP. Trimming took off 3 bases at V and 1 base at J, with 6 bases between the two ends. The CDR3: CASGFDGNTEAFF. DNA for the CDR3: TGTGCTAGTGGTTTCGACGGGAACACTGAAGCTTTCTTT.

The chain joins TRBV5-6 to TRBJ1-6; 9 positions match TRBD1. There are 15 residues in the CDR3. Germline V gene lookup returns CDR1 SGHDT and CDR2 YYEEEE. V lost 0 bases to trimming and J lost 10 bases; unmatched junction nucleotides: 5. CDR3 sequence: CASSLAGTGTSPLHF. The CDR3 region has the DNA TGTGCCAGCAGCTTGGCAGGGACAGGGACCTCACCCCTCCACTTT.

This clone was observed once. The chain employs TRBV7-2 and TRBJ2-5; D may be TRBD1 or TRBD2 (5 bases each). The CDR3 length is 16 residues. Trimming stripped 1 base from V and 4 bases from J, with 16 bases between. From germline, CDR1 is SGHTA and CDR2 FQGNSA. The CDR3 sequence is CASSLDRDPNVETQYF. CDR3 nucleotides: TGTGCCAGCAGCTTAGACCGGGACCCAAATGTAGAGACCCAGTACTTC.

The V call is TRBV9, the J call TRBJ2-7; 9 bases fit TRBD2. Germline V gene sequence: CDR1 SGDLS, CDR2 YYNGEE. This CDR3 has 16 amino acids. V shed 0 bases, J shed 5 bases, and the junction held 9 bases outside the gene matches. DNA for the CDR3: TGTGCCAGCAGCGTAGAAGCGGGGGGCCCCCTGGACGAGCAGTACTTC. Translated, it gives CASSVEAGGPLDEQYF. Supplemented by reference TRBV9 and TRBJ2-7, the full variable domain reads DSGVTQTPKHLITATGQRVTLRCSPRSGDLSVYWYQQSLDQGLQFLIQYYNGEERAKGNILERFSAQQFPDLHSELNLSSLELGDSALYFCASSVEAGGPLDEQYFGPGTRLTVT.

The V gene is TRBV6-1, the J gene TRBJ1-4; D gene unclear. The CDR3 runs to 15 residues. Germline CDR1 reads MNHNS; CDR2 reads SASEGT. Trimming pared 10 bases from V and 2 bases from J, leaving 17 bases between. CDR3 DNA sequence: TGTGCCACGATTAGGCAGGCATCTACTAATGAAAAACTGTTTTTT. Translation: CATIRQASTNEKLFF.